This T cell receptor beta chain was obtained from a study of T cells in Graves' hyperthyroidism and ophthalmopathy. Study-level points and caveats: Clonotypes that were expanded in thyroid above 0.001 mostly appeared in blood too.

The CDR3 runs to 15 residues. Germline V gene sequence: CDR1 SGHDT, CDR2 YYEEEE. Trimming pared 5 bases from V and 5 bases from J, leaving 19 bases between. As concerns this clonotype: The antigen is undetermined.

Amplification of TCR beta CDR3 regions was performed using RNA transcripts as template. In the first-round RT-PCR of the TCR CDR3, the HTBI primer set was used. A single record per CDR3 protein comes from TCRdb applying MiXCR to the multiplex PCR reads. Here the sample spans about 290,000 distinct CDR3 sequences, roughly 17% being singletons. The chain links TRBV5-6 to TRBJ1-2; D is perhaps TRBD1 (5 bases). The TCR originated in a man younger than 40 with Graves' hyperthyroidism. The source material was blood. The CDR3 protein is CASRARDPNRYGYTF. Here the CDR3 DNA reads TGTGCCAGCAGGGCCCGGGACCCAAATCGGTATGGCTACACCTTC.